This TCR beta chain is from a study of CD8+ T cells in alopecia areata. Study background: Treated patients swallowed 5 to 10 mg of oral tofacitinib twice daily.

The sequencing template was cDNA reverse transcribed from extracted RNA. Clones were sequenced by immunoSEQ multiplex PCR, and TCRdb holds only the in-frame ones, with some missing. The sample holds approximately 90,000 clones, around 70% seen once. As for treatment: oral pan-JAK inhibitor, 5-10 mg twice daily. With 3 bases clipped from V and 8 bases from J, the junction kept 10 bases outside the gene matches. The germline CDR1 and CDR2 sequences are SGDLS and YYNGEE. There are 15 residues in the CDR3. The source material was CD8+ T cells sorted from blood, sampled between weeks 43 and 45, from a patient treated with tofacitinib. The receptor comes from a human donor with alopecia areata. V usage is TRBV9 and J usage is TRBJ2-1, with TRBD1 identical over 8 bases. Written as DNA, the CDR3 is TGTGCCAGCAGCGCCTGGGACAGGCCCTCAGATGAGCAGTTCTTC. Protein sequence: CASSAWDRPSDEQFF.